In its sample, the clone carrying this T cell receptor beta chain was seen a few times. Antigen: not known. Between the trimmed V and J ends, which lost 5 bases and 8 bases, there was a span of 10 bases. CDR3 length equals 11 residues. Germline V CDR1 and CDR2: SGHDT, YYEEEE. cDNA synthesis used the whole RNA isolate, giving expressed TCRB sequences. The table came from immunoSEQ multiplex PCR; TCRdb's copy has only in-frame clones and leaves some out. The sample has fewer than 400,000 clones, approximately 9.7% seen once; the top ten hold roughly 1%. Averaging roughly 120 mL, one heparinised blood draw was given by each donor. Markers CD45RO/CCR7/CD25/CD127/CD95/CD27 served to sort CD4+ naive, central memory, regulatory and stem cell-like memory cells. This record comes from a study of beta chain features in type 1 diabetes. Findings and caveats of the study: For type 1 diabetes patients, VDJ junctions showed fewer insertions and more deletions. Sequencing used cDNA, and cells with high TCR expression could therefore be over-represented. People with Type 1 diabetes carried modestly yet significantly shorter TCRB CDR3s in all four CD4+ subsets.

The sequence was obtained from a man between 25 and 39 years old with type 1 diabetes. Sequenced sample: central memory CD4+ T cells from blood. This chain connects TRBV5-6 to TRBJ1-2, with D unresolved. CDR3 DNA: TGTGCCAGCAGGTCTTCGGCCGGCTACACCTTC. Encoded protein: CASRSSAGYTF.